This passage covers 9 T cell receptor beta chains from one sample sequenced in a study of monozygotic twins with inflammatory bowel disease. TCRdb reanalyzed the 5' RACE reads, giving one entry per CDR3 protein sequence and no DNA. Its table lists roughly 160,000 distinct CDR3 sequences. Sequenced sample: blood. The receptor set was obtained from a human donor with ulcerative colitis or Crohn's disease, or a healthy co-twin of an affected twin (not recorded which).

CDR3 loop: CASSPSGVSNTGELFF. The gene calls are TRBV7-3 and TRBJ2-2; TCRdb reports TRBD2, a call that lacks DNA to check it against. This CDR3 region has 16 residues. Germline assignment: CDR1 SGHTA and CDR2 FQGTGA.

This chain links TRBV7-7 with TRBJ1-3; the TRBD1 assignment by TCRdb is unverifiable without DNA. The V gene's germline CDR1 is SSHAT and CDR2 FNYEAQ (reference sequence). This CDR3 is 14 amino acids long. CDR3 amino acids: CASSPLRGENTIYF.

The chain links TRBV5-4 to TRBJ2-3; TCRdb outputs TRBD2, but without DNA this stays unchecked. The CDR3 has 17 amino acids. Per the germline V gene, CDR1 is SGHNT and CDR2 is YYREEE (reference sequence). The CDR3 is CASSSGSGRSGTDTQYF.

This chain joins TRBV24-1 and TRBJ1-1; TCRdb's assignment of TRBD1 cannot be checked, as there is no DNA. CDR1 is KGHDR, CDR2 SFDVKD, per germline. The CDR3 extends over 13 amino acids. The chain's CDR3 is CATRDRASTEAFF.

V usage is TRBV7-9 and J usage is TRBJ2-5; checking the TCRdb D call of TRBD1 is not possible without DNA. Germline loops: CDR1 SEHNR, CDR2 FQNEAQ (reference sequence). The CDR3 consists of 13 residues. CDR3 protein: CASSPGAQETQYF.

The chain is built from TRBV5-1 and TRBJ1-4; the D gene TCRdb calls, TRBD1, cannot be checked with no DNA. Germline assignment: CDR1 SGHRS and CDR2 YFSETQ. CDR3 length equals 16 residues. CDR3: CASSGFGTGDDEKLFF. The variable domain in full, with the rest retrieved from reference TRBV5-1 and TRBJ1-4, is KAGVTQTPRYLIKTRGQQVTLSCSPISGHRSVSWYQQTPGQGLQFLFEYFSETQRNKGNFPGRFSGRQFSNSRSEMNVSTLELGDSALYLCASSGFGTGDDEKLFFGSGTQLSVL.

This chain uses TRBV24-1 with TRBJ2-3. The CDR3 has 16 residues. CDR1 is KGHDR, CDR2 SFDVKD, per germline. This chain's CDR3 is CATSDLRGTSTDTQYF.

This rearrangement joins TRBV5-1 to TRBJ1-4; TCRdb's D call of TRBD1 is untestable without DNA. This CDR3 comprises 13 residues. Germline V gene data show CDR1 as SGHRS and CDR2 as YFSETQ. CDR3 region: CASSSGGREKLFF.

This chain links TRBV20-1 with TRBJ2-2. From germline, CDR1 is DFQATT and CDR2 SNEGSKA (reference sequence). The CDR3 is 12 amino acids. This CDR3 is CSAREGTGELFF.